Below, 32 T cell receptor beta chains from the same sample are listed, as sequenced in a study of CD49a tissue-resident CD8 T cells in human skin. This table comes from immunoSEQ multiplex PCR, and its TCRdb copy is limited to in-frame clones, with some not included. The sample yields about 280 clones, around 78% seen once. Sequenced: CLA- CD8+ effector memory T cells sorted from blood. The receptors here all came from a human donor in good health.

This clone showed up just a few times. The chain recombines TRBV5-6 with TRBJ2-7; TRBD2 matches at 10 bases. This CDR3 contains 15 residues. Germline V gives CDR1 SGHDT, CDR2 YYEEEE. The junction had 6 bases not matched to a gene; V was cut back by 3 bases and J by 3 bases. In DNA form, the CDR3 reads TGTGCCAGCAGCTCCCTACTAGCGGGACACTACGAGCAGTACTTC. Protein sequence: CASSSLLAGHYEQYF.

The rearrangement uses TRBV18 and TRBJ2-1; no definite D call. The CDR3 is 15 amino acids. With 0 bases removed from V and 2 bases from J, the gap between germline ends came to 8 bases. The germline gives CDR1 KGHSH, CDR2 LQKENI. CDR3 residues: CASSPPLLAYNEQFF. CDR3 nucleotides: TGTGCCAGCTCACCACCCTTATTAGCCTACAATGAGCAGTTCTTC.

The chain recombines TRBV6-1 with TRBJ1-2, with D perhaps TRBD1 (5 bases). V lost 0 bases and J lost 4, with 9 bases in between. The CDR3 covers 14 residues. Germline CDR1 is MNHNS and CDR2 is SASEGT. CDR3 loop: CASSEAAGLYGYTF. The CDR3 DNA follows: TGTGCCAGCAGTGAAGCGGCGGGGCTCTATGGCTACACCTTC.

This rearrangement joins TRBV27 to TRBJ2-3; a possible D gene is TRBD1 (5 bases). V lost 6 bases to trimming and J lost 0 bases, with 16 bases between them. Germline CDR1 MNHEY, CDR2 SMNVEV (reference sequence). There are 16 residues in the CDR3. The CDR3 reads CASSWNGAGSTDTQYF. The DNA for the CDR3 is TGTGCCAGCAGCTGGAATGGGGCCGGGAGCACAGATACGCAGTATTTT.

This clone came up a few times. This chain uses TRBV28 with TRBJ2-3, with 16 bases matching TRBD2. This CDR3 is 22 amino acids long. The V gene end was trimmed by 3 bases and the J gene end by 4 bases; junction bases not matched to a gene: 19. In germline, CDR1 is MDHEN, CDR2 SYDVKM. Written as DNA, the CDR3 is TGTGCCAGCAGTTTCCCTCTACCCGGGACTAGCGGGAGGGGTGGGTTCCCAGATACGCAGTATTTT. Encoded protein: CASSFPLPGTSGRGGFPDTQYF.

This chain joins TRBV11-3 and TRBJ2-3; no firm D call. Germline V gene sequence: CDR1 SGHNT, CDR2 YENEEA. The CDR3 sequence is 15 residues long. V lost 5 bases and J 1 base, leaving 13 bases between the germline ends. CDR3 sequence: CASSRRSDGTDTQYF. CDR3 nucleotides: TGTGCCAGCAGCAGAAGGAGCGACGGCACAGATACGCAGTATTTT. The complete variable domain, with remaining parts taken from reference TRBV11-3 and TRBJ2-3, reads EAGVVQSPRYKIIEKKQPVAFWCNPISGHNTLYWYLQNLGQGPELLIRYENEEAVDDSQLPKDRFSAERLKGVDSTLKIQPAELGDSAVYLCASSRRSDGTDTQYFGPGTRLTVL.

Here the CDR3 reads CASSERNIQYF. The CDR3 bases are TGTGCCAGCAGTGAGAGAAACATTCAGTACTTC. The chain couples TRBV25-1 to TRBJ2-4; D is undetermined. The ends were cut back, 3 bases at V and 6 bases at J, with 3 bases in the middle. This CDR3 is built from 11 residues. The germline gives CDR1 MGHDK, CDR2 SYGVNS.

The chain combines TRBV6-6 with TRBJ1-1; 7 bases are a match to TRBD1. V was clipped by 5 bases and J by 5 bases; unmatched bases: 11. Germline V gene lookup returns CDR1 MNHNY and CDR2 SVGAGI (reference sequence). CDR3 size: 15 residues. The CDR3 loop reads CASSIFDREGTEAFF. DNA of the CDR3: TGTGCCAGCAGTATCTTCGACAGGGAAGGGACTGAAGCTTTCTTT.

This chain links TRBV4-1 with TRBJ2-5; 8 bases are shared with TRBD2. From germline, CDR1 is MGHRA and CDR2 YSYEKL. The V and J ends lost 3 bases and 4 bases, in that order; junction bases with no gene match: 4. The CDR3 consists of 14 residues. The CDR3 reads CASSHNGLAETQYF. As DNA, the CDR3 is TGCGCCAGCAGCCACAATGGACTAGCAGAGACCCAGTACTTC.

The gene calls are TRBV19 and TRBJ2-1, with D tentatively TRBD1 (5 bases). Trimming cost V 4 bases and J 9 bases, with 7 bases left between them. Germline loops: CDR1 LNHDA, CDR2 SQIVND (reference sequence). This CDR3 is built from 11 residues. The CDR3 DNA follows: TGTGCCAGTAGTACTGGGGCTGAGCAGTTCTTC. Encoded protein: CASSTGAEQFF.

The J gene is TRBJ2-1, the V gene TRBV7-9; TRBD2 agrees at 8 bases. Per germline, CDR1 SEHNR and CDR2 FQNEAQ (reference sequence). Trimming cost V 5 bases and J 1 base; bases outside gene matches: 10. This CDR3 has 17 residues. The CDR3 DNA reads TGTGCCAGCAGCCCTCTAGGGCTAGCGGGTTCCTACAATGAGCAGTTCTTC. Residues: CASSPLGLAGSYNEQFF.

The CDR3 DNA reads TGCGCCAGCAGCTTGGCCTTAGCGGGAGGGGATGAGCAGTTCTTC. Its protein is CASSLALAGGDEQFF. The chain uses TRBV5-1 and TRBJ2-1; 11 nucleotides agree with TRBD2. Germline-derived CDR1 and CDR2 are SGHRS and YFSETQ. The CDR3 has 15 amino acids. V lost 0 bases, J lost 8 bases, and 4 bases stayed unmatched.

The chain combines TRBV11-3 with TRBJ1-2; D might be TRBD1 (5 bases). Germline V lookup: CDR1 SGHNT, CDR2 YENEEA. Trimming shortened V by 5 bases and J by 3 bases, and 19 bases separated the two germline ends. This CDR3 spans 16 amino acids. DNA of the CDR3: TGTGCCAGCAGCCAAGAGGGGAGGGAGTCTGACTATGGCTACACCTTC. Translating it yields CASSQEGRESDYGYTF. The whole variable domain, remainder taken from reference TRBV11-3 and TRBJ1-2, is EAGVVQSPRYKIIEKKQPVAFWCNPISGHNTLYWYLQNLGQGPELLIRYENEEAVDDSQLPKDRFSAERLKGVDSTLKIQPAELGDSAVYLCASSQEGRESDYGYTFGSGTRLTVV.

In this sample, this clone turned up a few times. The rearrangement links TRBV5-6 to TRBJ2-1, with 9 bases fitting TRBD2. With V trimmed by 0 bases and J by 4 bases, 5 bases remained unmatched. CDR3 length equals 16 residues. Germline values: CDR1 SGHDT, CDR2 YYEEEE. As DNA, the CDR3 is TGTGCCAGCAGCTTGGCGGCTAGCGGGAAATACAATGAGCAGTTCTTC. Its translation: CASSLAASGKYNEQFF.

The chain recombines TRBV16 with TRBJ1-2; D not certain. V shed 0 bases and J shed 4 bases, with 6 bases lying between them. Germline CDR1 is KGHSY and CDR2 is FQNENV. The CDR3 extends over 13 amino acids. The CDR3 reads CASSQSTVYGYTF. The CDR3 DNA is TGTGCCAGCAGCCAATCAACGGTCTATGGCTACACCTTC.

The chain is built from TRBV10-2 and TRBJ1-2; D gene unclear. The CDR3 loop spans 13 amino acids. CDR1 is WSHSY, CDR2 SAAADI, per germline. The ends were cut back, 5 bases at V and 4 bases at J, with 11 bases in the middle. The CDR3 is CASSSGSAYGYTF. The CDR3 DNA reads as TGCGCCAGCAGTAGCGGTTCTGCCTATGGCTACACCTTC.

The V and J genes are TRBV4-1 and TRBJ1-1, with no clear D. The CDR3 is made up of 15 amino acids. The germline gives CDR1 MGHRA, CDR2 YSYEKL. Trimming took off 5 bases at V and 1 base at J, with 14 bases between the two ends. The CDR3 nucleotides read TGCGCCAGCAGCGATGCGGATACGGAGAACACTGAAGCTTTCTTT. Its protein product is CASSDADTENTEAFF.

With respect to this clone: In the same sample, other DNA sequences code for this CDR3. This rearrangement joins TRBV15 to TRBJ2-1; 14 bases line up with TRBD2. This CDR3 contains 15 residues. CDR1 and CDR2 (germline): LNHNV, YYDKDF (reference sequence). V was clipped by 4 bases and J by 8 bases; unmatched bases: 4. The CDR3 DNA follows: TGTGCCACCAGCACGGGACTAGCGGGAGCGTATGAGCAGTTCTTC. Protein product: CATSTGLAGAYEQFF.

Note on this clone: At one of its ends the junction is not consistent with the germline gene, which may arise from a read error. The chain joins TRBV18 to TRBJ2-7, with 7 nucleotides matching TRBD1. CDR3 length: 16 amino acids. Germline CDR1 and CDR2: KGHSH and LQKENI. Here the CDR3 reads CASSPEDRVHSHEQYF. CDR3 in DNA: TGTGCCAGCTCACCCGAAGACAGGGTCCACTCCCACGAGCAGTACTTC.

The V and J genes are TRBV6-1 and TRBJ1-1; 7 nucleotides align to TRBD1. This CDR3 contains 14 residues. Per germline, CDR1 MNHNS and CDR2 SASEGT. J was trimmed by 5 bases and V by 1 base; bases with no gene match: 4. Here the CDR3 reads CASSEEDRWTEAFF. The CDR3 DNA is TGTGCCAGCAGTGAAGAGGACAGGTGGACTGAAGCTTTCTTT.

The rearrangement joins TRBV6-4 to TRBJ1-2; 8 nucleotides line up with TRBD1. The germline V gene encodes CDR1 MRHNA and CDR2 SNTAGT. This CDR3 has 13 residues. The junction had 8 bases not matched to a gene; V was cut back by 6 bases and J by 8 bases. CDR3 protein: CASSGQGEGGYTF. CDR3 sequence (DNA): TGTGCCAGCAGCGGACAGGGTGAGGGGGGCTACACCTTC.

The chain has TRBV19 and TRBJ1-5; 7 nucleotides agree with TRBD1. Germline lookup yields CDR1 LNHDA and CDR2 SQIVND (reference sequence). The CDR3 length is 15 residues. The ends lost 6 bases at V and 1 base at J; junction bases unmatched: 6. In DNA form, the CDR3 reads TGTGCCAGTAGCATAACAGGGGAGAGCAATCAGCCCCAGCATTTT. Translation gives CASSITGESNQPQHF. The full variable domain, its missing parts supplied by reference TRBV19 and TRBJ1-5, is DGGITQSPKYLFRKEGQNVTLSCEQNLNHDAMYWYRQDPGQGLRLIYYSQIVNDFQKGDIAEGYSVSREKKESFPLTVTSAQKNPTAFYLCASSITGESNQPQHFGDGTRLSIL.

V gene TRBV5-1 combines with J gene TRBJ2-1; possibly TRBD2 for D (6 bases). V lost 1 base and J lost 5, with 7 bases in between. The CDR3 is 13 residues long. The germline gives CDR1 SGHRS, CDR2 YFSETQ. Here the CDR3 reads CASSLWGDNEQFF. CDR3 nucleotide sequence: TGCGCCAGCAGCTTGTGGGGGGACAATGAGCAGTTCTTC.

The chain is built from TRBV13 and TRBJ2-7; no firm D call. The V gene's germline CDR1 is PRHDT and CDR2 FYEKMQ (reference sequence). Trimming removed 7 bases from V and 2 bases from J, with 3 bases in between. This CDR3 has 10 amino acids. CDR3 nucleotide sequence: TGTGCCAGCACTACCTACGAGCAGTACTTC. Amino acid sequence: CASTTYEQYF.

The chain couples TRBV6-4 to TRBJ2-3; D gene unclear. This CDR3 is built from 14 residues. Germline V CDR1 and CDR2: MRHNA, SNTAGT. The V gene lost 6 bases and the J gene lost 4 bases, with 14 bases spanning the gap. The CDR3 DNA reads TGTGCCAGCAGCGAGGTAGGCGGCGCAGATACGCAGTATTTT. It yields the protein CASSEVGGADTQYF.

This clone has only a few counts. The chain uses TRBV5-5 and TRBJ2-7; 8 nucleotides agree with TRBD1. The CDR3 is 13 residues long. Germline V CDR1 and CDR2: SGHKS, YYEKEE (reference sequence). Trimming at V came to 3 bases and at J to 6 bases, leaving 5 bases not matched to a gene. DNA of the CDR3: TGTGCCAGCAGCTACGGACAGGGCGGCGAGCAGTACTTC. Protein product: CASSYGQGGEQYF.

This chain connects TRBV28 to TRBJ2-3; 8 nucleotides line up with TRBD1. J lost 2 bases, V lost 5 bases, and 3 bases had no gene match. Germline V gene lookup returns CDR1 MDHEN and CDR2 SYDVKM. There are 14 residues in the CDR3. In nucleotides, the CDR3 is TGTGCCAGCAGTGGACAGGGAGCCACAGATACGCAGTATTTT. Protein: CASSGQGATDTQYF.

This clone was seen a few times. The V gene is TRBV19, the J gene TRBJ2-3; D might be TRBD1 (6 bases). CDR1 LNHDA and CDR2 SQIVND come from the germline V gene (reference sequence). The CDR3 extends over 13 amino acids. V lost 5 bases to trimming and J lost 6 bases, with 12 bases between them. In nucleotides, the CDR3 is TGTGCCAGTAGTCTGCTTGGGGGCGATACGCAGTATTTT. It encodes CASSLLGGDTQYF.

V usage is TRBV15 and J usage is TRBJ2-3, with TRBD2 matching over 7 bases. Germline CDR1 and CDR2: LNHNV and YYDKDF (reference sequence). Germline trimming cut 5 bases from V and 4 bases from J; bases unmatched to any gene: 6. The CDR3 has 14 residues. The CDR3 spells CATSGGLEADTQYF. CDR3 coding DNA: TGTGCCACCAGCGGAGGACTAGAGGCAGATACGCAGTATTTT.

This chain uses TRBV9 with TRBJ2-7; a possible D gene is TRBD1 (7 bases). CDR1 is SGDLS, CDR2 YYNGEE, per germline. V was shortened by 3 bases and J by 0 bases, with 13 bases between the two germline ends. The CDR3 extends over 15 amino acids. The CDR3 nucleotides are TGTGCCAGCAGCGGGTCGGGGGACAGCTCCTACGAGCAGTACTTC. Encoded protein: CASSGSGDSSYEQYF. Together with reference TRBV9 and TRBJ2-7, the CDR3 gives the full variable domain: DSGVTQTPKHLITATGQRVTLRCSPRSGDLSVYWYQQSLDQGLQFLIQYYNGEERAKGNILERFSAQQFPDLHSELNLSSLELGDSALYFCASSGSGDSSYEQYFGPGTRLTVT.

This chain uses TRBV28 with TRBJ1-2, with 7 bases matching TRBD1. The CDR3 covers 18 residues. The V gene end was trimmed by 5 bases and the J gene end by 4 bases; junction bases not matched to a gene: 19. From germline, CDR1 is MDHEN and CDR2 SYDVKM. CDR3 in DNA: TGTGCCAGCAGTCTACTTATGACACGGACAGGCCACCCCTATGGCTACACCTTC. Protein sequence: CASSLLMTRTGHPYGYTF.

The chain links TRBV5-6 to TRBJ2-1; 10 nucleotides agree with TRBD2. This CDR3 has 16 amino acids. Germline CDR1 reads SGHDT; CDR2 reads YYEEEE. The V segment lost 5 bases and the J segment 0 bases; nucleotides outside the gene matches: 5. DNA of the CDR3: TGTGCCAGCAGTCGGACTAGCGGTAGCTCCTACAATGAGCAGTTCTTC. Its translation is CASSRTSGSSYNEQFF.